A selection of T cell receptor beta chains follows, all from one sample in a study of cytomegalovirus exposure and HLA in healthy donors. Method: immunoSEQ multiplex PCR; TCRdb's copy keeps in-frame clones and lacks some. The data contain some 41,000 clones, 60% to 75% of them seen just once; the ten biggest clones take up around 3.9%. The sequenced sample was PBMCs. These receptors were taken from a man aged 35-49 years in good health and CMV-seronegative. CDR3s include the opening cysteine and the closing phenylalanine or tryptophan. D genes are given only for firm matches. The size of a clone is reported for some rows only, either as once, few or many, or as a class for expanded clones.

DNA: TGTGCCAGCAGCGTAGATCTAGCCGGTAGTGGGCAGTTCTTC; CDR3: CASSVDLAGSGQFF; J: TRBJ2-1; V: TRBV9; size: NA; D: NA
DNA: TGTGCCAGCGGGCCGAACTACGAGCAGTACTTC; CDR3: CASGPNYEQYF; J: TRBJ2-7; V: TRBV28; size: once; D: NA
DNA: TGTGCCAGTAGTGTACAGGGGGGTCAGCCCCAGCATTTT; CDR3: CASSVQGGQPQHF; J: TRBJ1-5; V: TRBV19; size: few; D: TRBD1
DNA: TGCAGCGTTACGGCAGGGCAAGAGACCCAGTACTTC; CDR3: CSVTAGQETQYF; J: TRBJ2-5; V: TRBV29-1; size: NA; D: NA
DNA: TGCGCCAGCAGCCAAGATCCGTACGGGGGGGCGACTGAAGAGACCCAGTACTTC; CDR3: CASSQDPYGGATEETQYF; J: TRBJ2-5; V: TRBV4-3; size: once; D: TRBD2
DNA: TGTGCCAGCAGTGTCGTGGAAGGGGGGGGATCGGCCCAGCATTTT; CDR3: CASSVVEGGGSAQHF; J: TRBJ1-5; V: TRBV2; size: NA; D: NA
DNA: TGCAGGGCCAGGGGGGACTATGGCTACACCTTC; CDR3: CRARGDYGYTF; J: TRBJ1-2; V: TRBV20-1; size: few; D: TRBD1
DNA: TGTGCCAGCATGGCTAGCGGGGGGTCTAACACCGGGGAGCTGTTTTTT; CDR3: CASMASGGSNTGELFF; J: TRBJ2-2; V: TRBV28; size: NA; D: TRBD2
DNA: TGTGCCAGCAGCTTTCCTAGCGGGCAGCGAAAGTACTTC; CDR3: CASSFPSGQRKYF; J: TRBJ2-7; V: TRBV5-4; size: few; D: TRBD2
DNA: TGTGCCAGCTCGGGACTAGCGGGGGATAATACGCAGTATTTT; CDR3: CASSGLAGDNTQYF; J: TRBJ2-3; V: TRBV18; size: NA; D: TRBD2
DNA: TGCGCCAGCAGCCAAGACCCTGCGGGGGAGGCCTACAATGAGCAGTTCTTC; CDR3: CASSQDPAGEAYNEQFF; J: TRBJ2-1; V: TRBV4-1; size: once; D: TRBD2
DNA: TGTGCCAGCAGCTTCGGGACCGGGGGAGGCTACACCTTC; CDR3: CASSFGTGGGYTF; J: TRBJ1-2; V: TRBV5-5; size: NA; D: NA
DNA: TGCAGCGCCGCCGGGGGGAAGGACTATGGCTACACCTTC; CDR3: CSAAGGKDYGYTF; J: TRBJ1-2; V: TRBV29-1; size: once; D: NA
DNA: TGTGCCAGCAGCCCCCTGGCGGGGGGCGGCACAGATACGCAGTATTTT; CDR3: CASSPLAGGGTDTQYF; J: TRBJ2-3; V: TRBV4-2; size: NA; D: TRBD2
DNA: TGTGCCAGCTCACCCGACAGGGGAGGCGAAAAACTGTTTTTT; CDR3: CASSPDRGGEKLFF; J: TRBJ1-4; V: TRBV18; size: NA; D: TRBD1
DNA: TGTGCCAGTACCCCGACAGGCGGCTATGGCTACACCTTC; CDR3: CASTPTGGYGYTF; J: TRBJ1-2; V: TRBV19; size: NA; D: NA
DNA: TGTGCCAGCACCCCAGGGGGACTTTATAATTCACCCCTCCACTTT; CDR3: CASTPGGLYNSPLHF; J: TRBJ1-6; V: TRBV6-5; size: NA; D: TRBD1
DNA: TGTGCCAGCAGCCAGTCGGGGGGGAGGACGACGCGGGGTGGCTACACCTTC; CDR3: CASSQSGGRTTRGGYTF; J: TRBJ1-2; V: TRBV9; size: NA; D: NA
DNA: TGTGCCAGCTCACCCGACAGGGGTAGGGACACTGAAGCTTTCTTT; CDR3: CASSPDRGRDTEAFF; J: TRBJ1-1; V: TRBV18; size: NA; D: TRBD1
DNA: TGTGCCAGCAGCTTCGACTCTCGGGGCACTGAAGCTTTCTTT; CDR3: CASSFDSRGTEAFF; J: TRBJ1-1; V: TRBV7-9; size: NA; D: NA
DNA: TGTGCCAGCAGCCAGCGACTAGCGGGGGGCCGAGGGGAGACCCAGTACTTC; CDR3: CASSQRLAGGRGETQYF; J: TRBJ2-5; V: TRBV11-2; size: NA; D: TRBD2
DNA: TGTGCCAGCAGCGAAGGTCTTACCGTCGGGGAGACCCAGTACTTC; CDR3: CASSEGLTVGETQYF; J: TRBJ2-5; V: TRBV11-3; size: NA; D: NA
DNA: TGTGCCAGTACCACGAGGGAGGCGGGGGAGCTGTTTTTT; CDR3: CASTTREAGELFF; J: TRBJ2-2; V: TRBV19; size: NA; D: NA
DNA: TGCGCCAGCAGCTTGAGGGGGCAAGGGGTTACTGAAGCTTTCTTT; CDR3: CASSLRGQGVTEAFF; J: TRBJ1-1; V: TRBV5-1; size: NA; D: TRBD1
DNA: TGTGCCAGCAGTTTAGCGGTAGGGGGTCTAGCTAACTATGGCTACACCTTC; CDR3: CASSLAVGGLANYGYTF; J: TRBJ1-2; V: TRBV28; size: NA; D: NA
DNA: TGTGCCAGCAGCCCTGGACTACGAAATCAGCCCCAGCATTTT; CDR3: CASSPGLRNQPQHF; J: TRBJ1-5; V: TRBV9; size: once; D: NA
DNA: TGCGCCAGCAGCCAAGGGGAGGGGACCCACTACGAGCAGTACTTC; CDR3: CASSQGEGTHYEQYF; J: TRBJ2-7; V: TRBV4-3; size: NA; D: TRBD2
DNA: TGTGCCAGCAGCCCCATCGGGTCGGAGATCCGCACAGATACGCAGTATTTT; CDR3: CASSPIGSEIRTDTQYF; J: TRBJ2-3; V: TRBV5-4; size: NA; D: NA
DNA: TGTGCCAGCAAGGGGGGGAGCGGGGAGCTGTTTTTT; CDR3: CASKGGSGELFF; J: TRBJ2-2; V: TRBV27; size: NA; D: NA
DNA: TGTGCCAGCAGCGATGGGACAGGGGGCGAAAAACTGTTTTTT; CDR3: CASSDGTGGEKLFF; J: TRBJ1-4; V: TRBV5-6; size: NA; D: TRBD1
DNA: TGTGCCAGCAGTGACGGGAGCTCTGGGGCCAACGTCCTGACTTTC; CDR3: CASSDGSSGANVLTF; J: TRBJ2-6; V: TRBV6-4; size: few; D: NA
DNA: TGTGCCAGGGGACTAGCGGGGAACGAGCAGTACTTC; CDR3: CARGLAGNEQYF; J: TRBJ2-7; V: TRBV2; size: NA; D: TRBD2
DNA: TGTGCCAGCTGCCGGGACAGGGGCGGTGAGCAGTTCTTC; CDR3: CASCRDRGGEQFF; J: TRBJ2-1; V: TRBV6-4; size: few; D: TRBD1
DNA: TGTGCCAGCAGTTACTCAGAACTAGCCAAAAACATTCAGTACTTC; CDR3: CASSYSELAKNIQYF; J: TRBJ2-4; V: TRBV6-5; size: NA; D: NA
DNA: TGTGCCAGCAGTTACTCGAGACAGGGGAATGAGCAGTTCTTC; CDR3: CASSYSRQGNEQFF; J: TRBJ2-1; V: TRBV6-6; size: NA; D: TRBD1